The 6 T cell receptor beta chains below come from one sample, sequenced in a study of cytomegalovirus exposure and HLA in healthy donors. PCR employed 60 Vbeta and 13 Jbeta primers. The data were produced by immunoSEQ multiplex PCR, yet TCRdb's version contains in-frame clones alone and is incomplete. The profile shows some 81,000 clones, under 85% of them singletons. The sequenced material came from PBMCs. The receptors here all came from a woman aged 40 to 49 in good health and CMV-seropositive.

The DNA for the CDR3 is TGTGCCAGCAGTACGACAGCTGCGAACACTGAAGCTTTCTTT. Encoded protein: CASSTTAANTEAFF. V gene TRBV27 combines with J gene TRBJ1-1; D is perhaps TRBD1 (5 bases). The length of the CDR3 is 14 residues. The V end lost 5 bases, the J end lost 1 base, and 11 bases lay between the germline ends. CDR1 and CDR2 (germline): MNHEY, SMNVEV (reference sequence).

V gene TRBV5-1 combines with J gene TRBJ2-1; D is possibly TRBD2 (6 bases). Between the trimmed V and J ends, which lost 4 bases and 5 bases, there was a span of 19 bases. The CDR3 consists of 16 residues. Germline lookup yields CDR1 SGHRS and CDR2 YFSETQ. The DNA of the CDR3 is TGCGCCAGCAGCCTAACCACGGGAGTCCGACACAATGAGCAGTTCTTC. This translates into CASSLTTGVRHNEQFF.

This clone has only a few counts. This chain uses TRBV29-1 with TRBJ2-3; 8 nucleotides agree with TRBD2. The CDR3 contains 13 residues. V lost 3 bases and J lost 7; bases outside the gene matches: 6. Germline V gene sequence: CDR1 SQVTM, CDR2 ANQGSEA. The CDR3 coding sequence is TGCAGCGTTGAGAGCGGGAGTGGATATACGCAGTATTTT. The encoded protein is CSVESGSGYTQYF.

This clone was seen a handful of times. This chain uses TRBV19 with TRBJ2-7; the D is unclear. The germline V gene encodes CDR1 LNHDA and CDR2 SQIVND (reference sequence). V lost 8 bases and J lost 3, with 14 bases in between. CDR3 length equals 13 residues. CDR3 sequence (DNA): TGTGCCAGTGGTGAGAGCGCCAGCTACGAGCAGTACTTC. Protein: CASGESASYEQYF.

The V gene is TRBV4-3, the J gene TRBJ2-6; D may be TRBD1 (6 bases). The CDR3 is 18 amino acids. Trimming removed 0 bases from V and 0 bases from J, with 12 bases in between. Germline V CDR1 and CDR2: LGHNA, YSLEER. The CDR3 here is CASSQDPQGSSGANVLTF. The CDR3 coding sequence is TGCGCCAGCAGCCAAGATCCACAGGGAAGCTCTGGGGCCAACGTCCTGACTTTC.

V and J are TRBV29-1 and TRBJ1-4; a weak D match, TRBD1 (6 bases). With 4 bases removed from V and 2 bases from J, the gap between germline ends came to 8 bases. CDR1 is SQVTM, CDR2 ANQGSEA, per germline. This CDR3 has 13 amino acids. The CDR3 here is CSVGQATNEKLFF. CDR3 in DNA: TGCAGCGTTGGACAGGCTACTAATGAAAAACTGTTTTTT. Based on the CDR3 plus reference TRBV29-1 and TRBJ1-4, the full variable domain is SAVISQKPSRDICQRGTSLTIQCQVDSQVTMMFWYRQQPGQSLTLIATANQGSEATYESGFVIDKFPISRPNLTFSTLTVSNMSPEDSSIYLCSVGQATNEKLFFGSGTQLSVL.